This TCR beta chain was retrieved from a study of T cell responses to AZD1222 COVID-19 vaccine. Study observations and caveats: Unmutated variant regions are reportedly the target of nearly half of TCRs that are spike-specific. Donors skewed white British and female; clonal diversity was possibly underestimated. There were vaccine-associated CD4 TCRs across spike, dominant at 160-218 and 743-854.

The ends lost 0 bases at V and 8 bases at J; junction bases unmatched: 9. Germline lookup yields CDR1 SGHRS and CDR2 YFSETQ. This CDR3 has 16 residues. Generated by immunoSEQ multiplex PCR, the TCRdb table keeps only in-frame clones and is missing some. Of about 150,000 clones in the sample, 90% are singletons; the top ten hold roughly 1.6%. A remark on this clone: The antigen is unknown.

This chain joins TRBV5-1 and TRBJ1-4, with 8 bases that match TRBD1. This receptor was identified in an adult in good health. Sequencing was performed on peripheral blood, taken on day 0 of AZD1222 vaccination. The chain's CDR3 is CASSLEVGGTGEKLFF. Here the CDR3 DNA reads TGCGCCAGCAGCTTGGAAGTGGGGGGGACAGGAGAAAAACTGTTTTTT.